A selection of T cell receptor beta chains follows, all from one sample in a study of regulatory T cells in long-lasting Graves disease. Each CDR3 protein gets one entry after TCRdb re-called the multiplex PCR reads with MiXCR. The sample carries fewer than 400,000 distinct CDR3 sequences, less than 25% recorded once. Source: peripheral blood mononuclear cells (PBMCs), taken when the disease was refractory, from a patient treated with antithyroid drugs. These receptors all stem from a female donor with Graves disease. CDR3s include the opening cysteine and the closing phenylalanine or tryptophan. A D gene is named only where the DNA matches it firmly. The size entry is marked missing in some rows and otherwise reads once, few, many or a size class.

few | - | TRBJ1-6 | TRBV7-9 | CASSLAAGKGSPLHF | TGTGCCAGCAGCTTAGCTGCAGGGAAGGGTTCACCCCTCCACTTT
- | - | TRBJ1-5 | TRBV12-3/TRBV12-4 | CASSPSGGFRSGSQPQHF | TGTGCCAGCAGTCCTTCGGGGGGGTTTAGATCCGGCAGTCAGCCCCAACATTTT
few | - | TRBJ2-1 | TRBV6-1 | CASSEGSASSYNEQFF | TGTGCCAGCAGTGAAGGGAGCGCTAGCTCCTACAATGAGCAGTTCTTC
few | - | TRBJ1-4 | TRBV20-1 | CSAYPEGGEKLFF | TGCAGTGCTTATCCAGAGGGGGGTGAAAAACTGTTTTTT
many | TRBD1 | TRBJ1-2 | TRBV7-9 | CASSQPRTGTDYGYTF | TGTGCCAGCAGCCAACCTAGGACAGGGACAGACTATGGCTACACCTTC
many | - | TRBJ1-6 | TRBV28 | CASSLSGGPGRGNSPLHF | TGTGCCAGCAGTTTATCCGGGGGACCGGGCAGGGGAAATTCACCCCTCCACTTT
few | - | TRBJ2-6 | TRBV6-2/TRBV6-3 | CASRPTGPSGANVLTF | TGTGCCAGCAGACCAACAGGGCCCTCTGGGGCCAACGTCCTGACTTTC
many | - | TRBJ2-2 | TRBV6-2/TRBV6-3 | CASNVDPHTTEGTGELFF | TGTGCCAGCAACGTAGACCCCCACACCACTGAGGGCACCGGGGAGCTGTTTTTT
- | - | TRBJ1-3 | TRBV7-2 | CASSLSGGTRGNTIYF | TGTGCCAGCAGCTTATCTGGGGGGACTAGGGGAAACACCATATATTTT
- | - | TRBJ1-1 | TRBV5-1 | CASSWRAATEAFF | TGCGCCAGCAGCTGGCGGGCCGCCACTGAAGCTTTCTTT
many | - | TRBJ1-2 | TRBV30 | CAWSPQGVSGYTF | TGTGCCTGGAGTCCCCAGGGTGTGAGTGGCTACACCTTC
many | - | TRBJ2-7 | TRBV6-1 | CASSEALPYEQYF | TGTGCCAGCAGTGAAGCGTTACCATACGAGCAGTACTTC
- | TRBD2 | TRBJ2-7 | TRBV5-5 | CASSPGGFREQYF | TGTGCCAGCAGCCCGGGGGGGTTCCGCGAGCAGTACTTC
- | - | TRBJ2-7 | TRBV20-1 | CSASSDAAYEQYF | TGCAGTGCTAGTAGTGATGCGGCCTACGAGCAGTACTTC
many | TRBD2 | TRBJ2-7 | TRBV18 | CASSLLTSGSHEQYF | TGTGCCAGCTCACTACTGACTAGCGGGTCCCACGAGCAGTACTTC
few | - | TRBJ1-5 | TRBV20-1 | CSARSLLNQPQHF | TGCAGTGCTAGGTCCTTGCTGAATCAGCCCCAGCATTTT
few | - | TRBJ2-7 | TRBV30 | CAWNRGSLYEQYF | TGTGCCTGGAACCGGGGATCCTTGTACGAGCAGTACTTC
- | - | TRBJ1-2 | TRBV7-9 | CASSRDQGDYGYTF | TGTGCCAGCAGCAGAGACCAGGGTGACTATGGCTACACCTTC
- | TRBD2 | TRBJ2-1 | TRBV20-1 | CSATSGIISSYNEQFF | TGCAGTGCGACTAGCGGGATTATAAGCTCCTACAATGAGCAGTTCTTC
few | - | TRBJ2-4 | TRBV6-5 | CASSYSNSRGAKNIQYF | TGTGCCAGCAGTTACTCGAATAGTAGGGGTGCCAAAAACATTCAGTACTTC
few | TRBD2 | TRBJ2-3 | TRBV7-9 | CASSVWSTSGRGDTQYF | TGTGCCAGCAGCGTCTGGTCGACTAGCGGGAGGGGTGATACGCAGTATTTT
many | - | TRBJ1-2 | TRBV20-1 | CSATHLEGYTF | TGCAGTGCTACACATTTGGAAGGCTACACCTTC
few | TRBD2 | TRBJ2-7 | TRBV7-9 | CASSLVPGDYAYEQYF | TGTGCCAGCAGCTTAGTTCCGGGGGACTACGCCTACGAGCAGTACTTC
- | - | TRBJ1-6 | TRBV10-3 | CAISEQEAYNSPLHF | TGTGCCATCAGTGAACAAGAAGCCTATAATTCACCCCTCCACTTT
- | - | TRBJ1-2 | TRBV6-2/TRBV6-3 | CASSYDARTYYGYTF | TGTGCCAGCAGTTACGACGCGAGGACATACTATGGCTACACCTTC
many | - | TRBJ1-5 | TRBV7-2 | CASSHPGTDQPQHF | TGTGCCAGCAGCCACCCCGGGACCGATCAGCCCCAGCATTTT
many | - | TRBJ1-1 | TRBV7-8 | CASSSSRFGLNTEAFF | TGTGCCAGCAGCTCCAGTAGGTTCGGACTTAACACTGAAGCTTTCTTT
few | - | TRBJ1-4 | TRBV6-1 | CASRVALRINEKLFF | TGTGCCAGCAGGGTAGCCTTGAGAATCAATGAAAAACTGTTTTTT
- | TRBD2 | TRBJ2-4 | TRBV20-1 | CSARDRLAGEVNHIQYF | TGCAGTGCTAGAGATAGGTTAGCGGGAGAGGTGAACCACATTCAGTACTTC
few | TRBD2 | TRBJ2-2 | TRBV5-1 | CASSPWRSGKGGELFF | TGCGCCAGCAGCCCGTGGAGGAGCGGGAAGGGCGGGGAGCTGTTTTTT
few | - | TRBJ1-5 | TRBV27 | CASRENHSNQPQHF | TGTGCCAGCCGAGAGAACCATAGCAATCAGCCCCAGCATTTT
- | - | TRBJ2-1 | TRBV13 | CASSSLGTTSYNEQFF | TGTGCCAGCAGCTCATTGGGGACCACCTCCTACAATGAGCAGTTCTTC
- | - | TRBJ1-1 | TRBV19 | CASNSGAMEAFF | TGTGCCAGTAACTCCGGGGCCATGGAAGCTTTCTTT
few | - | TRBJ1-5 | TRBV7-4 | CASSLDREGNQPQHF | TGTGCCAGCAGCTTAGACAGGGAAGGCAATCAGCCCCAGCATTTT
- | - | TRBJ1-1 | TRBV18 | CASSPHDNTEAFF | TGTGCCAGCTCACCTCACGATAACACTGAAGCTTTCTTT
few | TRBD2 | TRBJ2-2 | TRBV20-1 | CSASSTSGNTGELFF | TGCAGTGCTAGCTCGACTAGCGGAAACACCGGGGAGCTGTTTTTT
- | - | TRBJ2-2 | TRBV19 | CASSMSESPGELFF | TGTGCCAGTAGTATGTCGGAGAGTCCCGGGGAGCTGTTTTTT
once | TRBD1 | TRBJ2-7 | TRBV29-1 | CSVEDGTGSYEQYF | TGCAGCGTTGAAGACGGGACAGGGTCCTACGAGCAGTACTTC
many | TRBD2 | TRBJ2-5 | TRBV2 | CASSEVGTSEQETQYF | TGTGCCAGCAGTGAAGTCGGGACTAGCGAACAAGAGACCCAGTACTTC
once | TRBD1 | TRBJ1-6 | TRBV20-1 | CSAIDRGKYSPLHF | TGCAGTGCTATCGACAGGGGGAAATATTCACCCCTCCACTTT
- | TRBD1 | TRBJ1-2 | TRBV12-3/TRBV12-4 | CASSLAGTGRGYTF | TGTGCCAGCAGTTTAGCCGGGACAGGGAGAGGCTACACCTTC
- | TRBD2 | TRBJ2-1 | TRBV12-3/TRBV12-4 | CASSPTGLADFNEQFF | TGTGCCAGCAGTCCCACGGGACTAGCGGATTTCAATGAGCAGTTCTTC
- | - | TRBJ1-6 | TRBV9 | CASSVEGFNSPLHF | TGTGCCAGCAGCGTAGAGGGTTTTAATTCACCCCTCCACTTT
- | - | TRBJ1-1 | TRBV10-3 | CAISDPTGAPKMDTEAFF | TGTGCCATCAGTGACCCGACCGGGGCCCCTAAAATGGACACTGAAGCTTTCTTT
- | - | TRBJ2-5 | TRBV4-3 | CASSQSWGPQETQYF | TGCGCCAGCAGCCAATCCTGGGGGCCCCAAGAGACCCAGTACTTC
- | - | TRBJ2-5 | TRBV30 | CAWSVGGFETQYF | TGTGCCTGGAGTGTTGGGGGATTTGAGACCCAGTACTTC
many | TRBD1 | TRBJ1-2 | TRBV12-3/TRBV12-4 | CASSLEGQGAVYTF | TGTGCCAGCAGTTTAGAGGGACAGGGTGCGGTCTACACCTTC
many | TRBD2 | TRBJ2-7 | TRBV11-2 | CASSLVGASGGYEQYF | TGTGCCAGCAGCTTAGTTGGGGCTAGCGGGGGTTACGAGCAGTACTTC
- | - | TRBJ1-2 | TRBV29-1 | CSVEDNWEGYTF | TGCAGCGTTGAAGATAACTGGGAAGGCTACACCTTC
- | TRBD1 | TRBJ2-7 | TRBV5-4 | CASSGGTGILGEQYF | TGTGCCAGCAGCGGAGGGACAGGGATCCTCGGGGAGCAGTACTTC
few | - | TRBJ1-5 | TRBV19 | CASSKTGTGQPQHF | TGTGCCAGTTCGAAGACAGGTACGGGGCAGCCCCAGCATTTT
- | - | TRBJ2-7 | TRBV28 | CASSTAGTTYEQYF | TGTGCCAGCAGTACCGCAGGGACAACCTACGAGCAGTACTTC